What follows are 32 T cell receptor beta chains derived from one specimen sequenced in a study of blood T cells in healthy people across ages. Next came a second PCR, run for about 6 to 12 cycles, which used a sample-barcoded 5' primer along with a J-beta primer mix. TCRdb independently ran MiXCR on the 5' RACE reads; one entry per CDR3 protein. The sample consists of about 970,000 distinct CDR3 sequences, 51% of them appearing once. The sequencing input was blood. The source is a woman aged 55-75 years in good health.

This chain joins TRBV28 and TRBJ1-2; 7 bases fit TRBD1. Looked up from germline, CDR1 is MDHEN and CDR2 is SYDVKM. The junction had 11 bases not matched to a gene; V was cut back by 3 bases and J by 4 bases. CDR3 length: 16 residues. The CDR3, as DNA: TGTGCCAGCAGTTTTCCAATATCGACAGGGTTCTATGGCTACACCTTC. Protein sequence: CASSFPISTGFYGYTF.

This clonotype was picked up a small number of times. The chain recombines TRBV6-2 or TRBV6-3 with TRBJ2-7; perhaps TRBD1 as D (6 bases). CDR1 and CDR2 from the germline V gene are MNHEY and SVGEGT. The ends were cut back, 0 bases at V and 6 bases at J, with 12 bases in the middle. There are 14 residues in the CDR3. The DNA for the CDR3 is TGTGCCAGCAGTTACTCGATCACAGGGAGCGAGCAGTACTTC. Protein sequence: CASSYSITGSEQYF.

The chain is built from TRBV3-1 and TRBJ2-7; 10 bases agree with TRBD2. The V gene's germline CDR1 is LGHDT and CDR2 YNNKEL (reference sequence). The CDR3 has 14 amino acids. After removal of 4 bases from V and 3 bases from J, the junction contained 3 bases not matched to a gene. The CDR3 DNA reads TGTGCCAGCAGCCGCCCTAGCGGGAGCTACGAGCAGTACTTC. Translation gives CASSRPSGSYEQYF.

This chain connects TRBV29-1 to TRBJ2-1; TRBD2 matches at 7 bases. Trimming at V came to 4 bases and at J to 15 bases, leaving 9 bases not matched to a gene. This CDR3 is 11 amino acids long. Germline V gene lookup returns CDR1 SQVTM and CDR2 ANQGSEA. The CDR3 loop reads CSVVARAGVFF. The CDR3, as DNA: TGCAGCGTTGTAGCTAGGGCGGGAGTGTTCTTC.

CDR3 bases: TGTGCCAGCAGACAGTCCTACGAGCAGTACTTC. This gives the protein CASRQSYEQYF. V gene TRBV6-2 or TRBV6-3 combines with J gene TRBJ2-7; D is ambiguous. The CDR3 sequence is 11 residues long. Germline values: CDR1 MNHEY, CDR2 SVGEGT. With 6 bases removed from V and 1 base from J, the gap between germline ends came to 4 bases.

J is TRBJ1-2 and V is TRBV18, with 12 bases matching TRBD1. There are 16 residues in the CDR3. V was pared by 3 bases and J by 3 bases, with 5 bases of the junction left unmatched. Germline V lookup: CDR1 KGHSH, CDR2 LQKENI. The DNA for the CDR3 is TGTGCCAGCTCACCGGCCGGGACAGGGGGCGACTATGGCTACACCTTC. Amino acid sequence: CASSPAGTGGDYGYTF.

This clonotype was picked up a small number of times. The chain links TRBV3-1 to TRBJ2-5, with D possibly TRBD2 on 6 matching bases. V lost 0 bases and J lost 4, with 18 bases in between. The CDR3 runs 17 residues. Per germline, CDR1 LGHDT and CDR2 YNNKEL (reference sequence). The CDR3 DNA follows: TGTGCCAGCAGCCAAGAGGTCCTTTGGGGGGTGGCAGAGACCCAGTACTTC. Translated: CASSQEVLWGVAETQYF.

The chain combines TRBV20-1 with TRBJ2-1; D may be TRBD1 or TRBD2 (6 bases each). V shed 3 bases and J shed 7 bases, with 19 bases lying between them. Germline V gives CDR1 DFQATT, CDR2 SNEGSKA (reference sequence). This CDR3 has 15 residues. CDR3 sequence reads: CSARAPGVRGNEQFF. CDR3 DNA sequence: TGCAGTGCTAGGGCCCCGGGAGTAAGGGGGAATGAGCAGTTCTTC.

The chain uses TRBV13 and TRBJ2-5, with D perhaps TRBD1 (6 bases). The closer fit of TRBJ2-7 to the DNA end suggests the J call may be wrong. Germline assignment: CDR1 PRHDT and CDR2 FYEKMQ (reference sequence). CDR3 length: 12 residues. DNA of the CDR3: TGTGCCAGCGGCAGGACAGTCTACGAGCAGTACTTC. As protein: CASGRTVYEQYF.

This clonotype was counted a few times. V and J are TRBV6-1 and TRBJ2-1; 9 nucleotides agree with TRBD2. With 8 bases clipped from V and 0 bases from J, the junction kept 8 bases outside the gene matches. The CDR3 is 16 amino acids. The germline V gene has CDR1 MNHNS and CDR2 SASEGT. The CDR3 bases are TGTGCCAGCGGCTTCCTAGCGGGAAGCTCCTACAATGAGCAGTTCTTC. Protein sequence: CASGFLAGSSYNEQFF.

DNA of the CDR3: TGTGCCAGCAGCCCAGGTAGCGGGAGCCACTACGAGCAGTACTTC. It is translated as CASSPGSGSHYEQYF. The chain joins TRBV7-9 to TRBJ2-7; TRBD2 matches at 9 bases. There are 15 residues in the CDR3. The germline V gene has CDR1 SEHNR and CDR2 FQNEAQ (reference sequence). V gave up 5 bases and J gave up 3 bases; unmatched junction bases: 8.

The chain joins TRBV5-1 to TRBJ1-5; possibly TRBD1 for D (5 bases). Germline V gene data show CDR1 as SGHRS and CDR2 as YFSETQ. V was trimmed by 0 bases and J by 8 bases, leaving 15 bases between them. The CDR3 has 15 amino acids. In DNA form, the CDR3 reads TGCGCCAGCAGCTTGGGCAGGGTGCCTGCCGAGCCCCAGCATTTT. It encodes CASSLGRVPAEPQHF.

V is TRBV2 and J is TRBJ1-2; TRBD1 is a possible D gene (5 bases). Trimming took 6 bases from V and 13 from J, leaving 18 bases between them. Per the germline V gene, CDR1 is SNHLY and CDR2 is FYNNEI. The CDR3 has 12 amino acids. The CDR3 DNA follows: TGTGCCAGCAGCCAAACCGGCGACAGTGTCACCTTC. Protein: CASSQTGDSVTF.

The chain uses TRBV18 and TRBJ1-5, with D uncertain. V was clipped by 3 bases and J by 4 bases, with 10 bases between them. This CDR3 spans 14 amino acids. Germline V gene data show CDR1 as KGHSH and CDR2 as LQKENI. CDR3 protein: CASSPGGPNQPQHF. The CDR3 coding sequence is TGTGCCAGCTCACCGGGTGGCCCTAATCAGCCCCAGCATTTT.

The CDR3 loop reads CASRQTILAGLYNEQFF. CDR3 coding DNA: TGTGCCAGCAGGCAGACGATACTAGCGGGGTTATACAATGAGCAGTTCTTC. V usage is TRBV12-3 or TRBV12-4 and J usage is TRBJ2-1; the match to TRBD2 covers 10 bases. Trimming at V came to 6 bases and at J to 4 bases, leaving 12 bases not matched to a gene. This CDR3 has 17 residues.

This clonotype was observed a few times. V usage is TRBV12-3 or TRBV12-4 and J usage is TRBJ2-7; 8 bases agree with TRBD1. The CDR3 extends over 15 amino acids. J was trimmed by 4 bases and V by 6 bases; bases with no gene match: 11. The DNA of the CDR3 is TGTGCCAGCAGCGGACAGGGTCGGGGGTGGTACGAGCAGTACTTC. Translation: CASSGQGRGWYEQYF.

For this clonotype: A read error may produce the germline difference seen at one junction end. The chain combines TRBV7-2 with TRBJ2-7, with a weak D call TRBD2 (5 bases). The CDR3 totals 14 residues. Germline V lookup: CDR1 SGHTA, CDR2 FQGNSA. CDR3 DNA: TGTGCCAGCTGCTTAGTACTAGACTCCCACGAGCAGTACTTC. Amino acids: CASCLVLDSHEQYF. The variable domain in full, completed from reference TRBV7-2 and TRBJ2-7, reads GAGVSQSPSNKVTEKGKDVELRCDPISGHTALYWYRQSLGQGLEFLIYFQGNSAPDKSGLPSDRFSAERTGGSVSTLTIQRTQQEDSAVYLCASCLVLDSHEQYFGPGTRLTVT.

V and J are TRBV7-9 and TRBJ2-3; the match to TRBD1 covers 8 bases. V lost 7 bases, J lost 4 bases, and 10 bases stayed unmatched. The CDR3 runs to 15 residues. Per the germline V gene, CDR1 is SEHNR and CDR2 is FQNEAQ (reference sequence). The CDR3 is CASNVQGGLSDTQYF. Written as DNA, the CDR3 is TGTGCCAGCAACGTACAGGGGGGATTGTCAGATACGCAGTATTTT.

This clonotype has a handful of counts. This chain uses TRBV28 with TRBJ2-2, with D possibly matching TRBD1 (6 bases). V lost 6 bases and J lost 1, with 12 bases in between. Germline V gene data show CDR1 as MDHEN and CDR2 as SYDVKM. CDR3 length: 15 residues. The CDR3 region has the DNA TGTGCCAGCAGCAGGACAGTAGAGAACACCGGGGAGCTGTTTTTT. Translated, it gives CASSRTVENTGELFF. Drawing the rest from reference TRBV28 and TRBJ2-2, the complete variable domain is DVKVTQSSRYLVKRTGEKVFLECVQDMDHENMFWYRQDPGLGLRLIYFSYDVKMKEKGDIPEGYSVSREKKERFSLILESASTNQTSMYLCASSRTVENTGELFFGEGSRLTVL.

J is TRBJ2-2 and V is TRBV18; D unresolved. CDR1 is KGHSH and CDR2 is LQKENI in the germline V gene. V lost 2 bases, J lost 1 base, and 5 bases lay in between. The CDR3 consists of 14 residues. The CDR3 here is CASSPGQNTGELFF. The CDR3 bases are TGTGCCAGCTCACCAGGGCAGAACACCGGGGAGCTGTTTTTT. The complete variable domain, with remaining parts taken from reference TRBV18 and TRBJ2-2, reads NAGVMQNPRHLVRRRGQEARLRCSPMKGHSHVYWYRQLPEEGLKFMVYLQKENIIDESGMPKERFSAEFPKEGPSILRIQQVVRGDSAAYFCASSPGQNTGELFFGEGSRLTVL.

This chain uses TRBV15 with TRBJ2-5; D is uncertain. V was cut by 1 base and J by 11 bases, with 17 bases left in between. In germline, CDR1 is LNHNV, CDR2 YYDKDF (reference sequence). CDR3 length: 14 residues. CDR3 residues: CATSRGLTYNEQYF. DNA for the CDR3: TGTGCCACCAGCAGAGGACTCACCTACAATGAGCAGTACTTC.

This clonotype was seen a few times. V gene TRBV28 combines with J gene TRBJ2-7; a possible D gene is TRBD1 (6 bases). Germline V CDR1 and CDR2: MDHEN, SYDVKM. Trimming removed 6 bases at V and 1 base at J, with 19 bases between. The CDR3 is 16 residues long. The CDR3 DNA reads TGTGCCAGCAGCGCAGGGGTCCGTTCATTATCCTACGAGCAGTACTTC. Its protein product is CASSAGVRSLSYEQYF.

The chain employs TRBV2 and TRBJ2-7; no clear D gene. This CDR3 has 13 residues. V lost 2 bases and J 3 bases, leaving 8 bases between the germline ends. Germline assignment: CDR1 SNHLY and CDR2 FYNNEI. The CDR3 nucleotides read TGTGCCAGCAGTGAACGGCGGCTCTACGAGCAGTACTTC. It codes for CASSERRLYEQYF.

This chain connects TRBV10-3 to TRBJ2-1; TRBD2 is a possible D gene (6 bases). The J call may be incorrect, as the DNA end agrees better with TRBJ2-7. CDR1 and CDR2 (germline): ENHRY, SYGVKD. CDR3 length: 12 amino acids. This chain's CDR3 is CAISGTYNEQYF. Written as DNA, the CDR3 is TGTGCCATCAGCGGGACTTACAATGAGCAGTACTTC.

The V call is TRBV7-2, the J call TRBJ2-1; TRBD2 aligns across 8 bases. CDR3 size: 17 residues. With V trimmed by 5 bases and J by 6 bases, 15 bases remained unmatched. The germline V gene encodes CDR1 SGHTA and CDR2 FQGNSA. CDR3 bases: TGTGCCAGCAGCCTAACCTTTGCAGCGGGAGTCTCCAATGAGCAGTTCTTC. Its protein is CASSLTFAAGVSNEQFF.

This clonotype came up a few times. The chain employs TRBV7-2 and TRBJ2-7; D is unclear. With 2 bases removed from V and 0 bases from J, the gap between germline ends came to 8 bases. CDR1 is SGHTA and CDR2 is FQGNSA in the germline V gene. The CDR3 runs 14 residues. Here the CDR3 reads CASSLPWGSYEQYF. CDR3 nucleotides: TGTGCCAGCAGCTTACCGTGGGGCTCCTACGAGCAGTACTTC.

This clonotype came up a few times. This chain uses TRBV7-2 with TRBJ1-2, with D perhaps matching TRBD1 (6 bases). Trimming removed 5 bases from V and 7 bases from J, with 20 bases in between. This CDR3 region has 15 residues. CDR1 and CDR2 (germline): SGHTA, FQGNSA. CDR3 amino acids: CASSTVTGGGRGYTF. The CDR3, as DNA: TGTGCCAGCAGCACCGTTACGGGAGGGGGACGTGGCTACACCTTC.

This clonotype was picked up a small number of times. This chain joins TRBV14 and TRBJ2-7; 8 positions match TRBD2. The germline V gene encodes CDR1 SGHDN and CDR2 FVKESK. V was clipped by 4 bases and J by 5 bases; unmatched bases: 10. The CDR3 extends over 15 amino acids. CDR3 in amino acids: CASSRSLAVSHEQYF. For the CDR3, the DNA is TGTGCCAGCAGCCGTTCACTAGCGGTTTCCCACGAGCAGTACTTC.

The V gene is TRBV27, the J gene TRBJ2-7; 10 bases map to TRBD1. CDR3 length: 15 residues. J lost 5 bases, V lost 0 bases, and 4 bases had no gene match. Germline V gene sequence: CDR1 MNHEY, CDR2 SMNVEV (reference sequence). The CDR3 protein is CASSLSGTGVNEQYF. As DNA, the CDR3 is TGTGCCAGCAGTTTATCCGGGACAGGGGTAAACGAGCAGTACTTC.

This rearrangement joins TRBV10-3 to TRBJ1-6; D unclear. The germline V gene encodes CDR1 ENHRY and CDR2 SYGVKD. Deletions cut 4 bases from V and 8 bases from J, with 12 bases between. The CDR3 is 14 residues long. Here the CDR3 DNA reads TGTGCCATCAGTGTAAGAGAGGGCGATTCACCCCTCCACTTT. Amino acid sequence: CAISVREGDSPLHF.

V gene TRBV5-1 combines with J gene TRBJ2-5; maybe TRBD2 (6 bases). Gene TRBJ2-7 matches the end of the DNA better, so the J call may be wrong. This CDR3 contains 17 residues. The V gene's germline CDR1 is SGHRS and CDR2 YFSETQ. CDR3 bases: TGCGCCAGCAGCTTCAATAGCCAAAGCGGGTACCCTACCGAGCAGTACTTC. Translation: CASSFNSQSGYPTEQYF.

The chain employs TRBV20-1 and TRBJ1-6, with 8 bases lining up with TRBD1. Germline-derived CDR1 and CDR2 are DFQATT and SNEGSKA (reference sequence). The trim removed 5 bases at V and 9 bases at J, leaving 9 bases unmatched. The CDR3 contains 14 residues. The CDR3 loop reads CSALAGTGGSPLHF. DNA for the CDR3: TGCAGTGCTCTTGCCGGGACAGGAGGTTCACCCCTCCACTTT.